The 31 T cell receptor beta chains in this list originate from one sample, sequenced in a study of T cells in women clearing cervical HPV infection. Method: immunoSEQ multiplex PCR; TCRdb's copy keeps in-frame clones and lacks some. The data show around 31,000 clones, and the top ten clones hold 4.3%. Sequencing input: blood buffy coat. These receptors originate from a woman aged 18 to 69 with a cervical HPV16 infection that either progressed to CIN3+ or cleared (not recorded which).

In regard to this clone: Read data end 3 residues before the CDR3 end; the end is taken from the germline J gene. This chain connects TRBV19 to TRBJ1-4; the match to TRBD1 covers 8 bases. Germline CDR1 reads LNHDA; CDR2 reads SQIVND (reference sequence). The CDR3 spans 15 residues. The J segment lost 3 bases and the V segment lost 4 bases, leaving 4 bases of the junction unmatched. The CDR3 loop is CASSTGGLANEKLFF. The CDR3 DNA, read in part, is TGTGCCAGTAGTACAGGGGGCCTCGCTAATGAAAAA.

In regard to this clone: The read ends 3 residues early relative to the CDR3; the germline J gene fills the gap. The chain links TRBV19 to TRBJ2-7; tentative D call: TRBD1 (5 bases). Germline V gene sequence: CDR1 LNHDA, CDR2 SQIVND (reference sequence). The CDR3 loop spans 13 amino acids. V shed 6 bases and J shed 3 bases, with 12 bases lying between them. The chain's CDR3 is CASRGRVHYEQYF. The sequenced CDR3 bases are TGTGCCAGTAGGGGCAGGGTACACTACGAG.

As to this clone: From the germline J gene comes the end of the CDR3, since the read stops 3 residues before it. This chain uses TRBV11-2 with TRBJ1-4; possible D gene TRBD1, 6 bases. The CDR3 covers 15 residues. CDR1 and CDR2 (germline): SGHAT, FQNNGV. The CDR3 DNA, read in part, is TGTGCCAGCAGCTTAGGAGCAGGGGCGAATTCACCA. Its protein is CASSLGAGANSP. In full, the CDR3 is CASSLGAGANSPLFF. Together with reference TRBV11-2 and TRBJ1-4, the CDR3 gives the full variable domain: EAGVAQSPRYKIIEKRQSVAFWCNPISGHATLYWYQQILGQGPKLLIQFQNNGVVDDSQLPKDRFSAERLKGVDSTLKIQPAKLEDSAVYLCASSLGAGANSPLFFGSGTQLSVL.

For this clone: With the read ending 3 residues before the CDR3 end, the germline J gene is used to fill in that end. This sequence joins TRBV9 and TRBJ2-1; no definite D call. Germline loops: CDR1 SGDLS, CDR2 YYNGEE. This CDR3 has 13 amino acids. V was cut by 3 bases and J by 6 bases, with 10 bases left in between. CDR3 in amino acids: CASSAFVGNEQFF. The part of the CDR3 DNA that was read is TGTGCCAGCAGCGCGTTTGTCGGCAATGAG.

The CDR3 bases that were read are TGTGCCAGCAGCTTGGGGGGGGGCTTTTCACCC. Translation gives CASSLGGGFSP. The entire CDR3 reads CASSLGGGFSPLHF. The J gene is TRBJ1-6, the V gene TRBV5-5; possible D gene TRBD1, 6 bases. With the read ending 3 residues before the CDR3 end, the germline J gene is used to fill in that end. The germline CDR1 and CDR2 sequences are SGHKS and YYEKEE (reference sequence). The CDR3 is 14 residues long. The germline V and J ends were trimmed by 0 bases and 9 bases, with 10 bases remaining between them.

This clone is labeled medium-sized based on frequency. The sequenced fragment ends 3 residues before the CDR3 boundary, so the rest is inferred from the germline J gene. The genes are TRBV5-1 and TRBJ1-6, with 8 bases identical to TRBD1. The CDR3 contains 16 residues. Germline V gene sequence: CDR1 SGHRS, CDR2 YFSETQ. The junction had 13 bases not matched to a gene; V was cut back by 4 bases and J by 10 bases. The part of the CDR3 DNA that was read is TGCGCCAGCAGCACTGGACAGGGAGTCCTTCAGTCACCC. Its protein product is CASSTGQGVLQSP. The whole CDR3 reads CASSTGQGVLQSPLHF.

Worth noting for this clone: The read terminates 3 residues before the CDR3 end, so the remaining end is supplied by the germline J gene. J is TRBJ1-2 and V is TRBV6-1; D is possibly TRBD1 (5 bases). From germline, CDR1 is MNHNS and CDR2 SASEGT. This CDR3 contains 13 residues. The sequenced part of the CDR3 DNA is TGTGCCAGCAGTGATGTAGGGGCGTTGAAC. This codes for CASSDVGALN. Given in full, the CDR3 is CASSDVGALNYTF.

Of note for this clone: The CDR3 goes on 3 residues after the read ends, and that part is filled in from the germline J gene. V gene TRBV5-1 combines with J gene TRBJ2-1; 11 positions agree with TRBD2. Germline CDR1 is SGHRS and CDR2 is YFSETQ. Trimming at V came to 6 bases and at J to 7 bases, leaving 12 bases not matched to a gene. The CDR3 contains 16 residues. The CDR3 sequence: CASTRIGTSGANEQFF. The part of the CDR3 DNA that was read is TGCGCCAGCACTCGCATCGGGACTAGCGGAGCTAATGAG. Drawing the rest from reference TRBV5-1 and TRBJ2-1, the complete variable domain is KAGVTQTPRYLIKTRGQQVTLSCSPISGHRSVSWYQQTPGQGLQFLFEYFSETQRNKGNFPGRFSGRQFSNSRSEMNVSTLELGDSALYLCASTRIGTSGANEQFFGPGTRLTVL.

Details on this clone: The CDR3 goes on 3 residues after the read ends, and that part is filled in from the germline J gene. At the DNA level, this CDR3 is encoded by other sequences in the same sample as well. The chain combines TRBV5-5 with TRBJ1-3; D may be TRBD1 (6 bases). The V and J ends lost 0 bases and 6 bases respectively, with 13 bases between them. CDR1 is SGHKS, CDR2 YYEKEE, per germline (reference sequence). The CDR3 totals 15 residues. Incomplete CDR3 DNA: TGTGCCAGCAGCTTGGGTGGACAGAGGAAAAACACC. Translating it yields CASSLGGQRKNT. The full CDR3 reads CASSLGGQRKNTIYF.

The sequenced CDR3 bases are TGTGCCAGTAGTCAGGGGACTAGCAGAATCAATGAC. Amino acids: CASSQGTSRIND. The whole CDR3 sequence reads CASSQGTSRINDYTF. V usage is TRBV19 and J usage is TRBJ1-2, with a possible D match to TRBD1 (6 bases). The read comes to an end 3 residues before the CDR3 does, leaving the germline J gene to fill in the end. This CDR3 has 15 residues. Germline V CDR1 and CDR2: LNHDA, SQIVND (reference sequence).

A remark on this clone: The read halts 3 residues ahead of the CDR3 end, with the missing end drawn from the germline J gene. The chain combines TRBV10-3 with TRBJ2-3; tentatively, D is TRBD1 (7 bases). The CDR3 is made up of 15 amino acids. Germline V lookup: CDR1 ENHRY, CDR2 SYGVKD. The covered CDR3 bases are TGTGCCATCAGTGACACAGGGGCGAGGGGGGAGACG. Translated: CAISDTGARGET. The CDR3 in its entirety is CAISDTGARGETQYF.

In the case of this clone: Read coverage stops 3 residues before the CDR3 terminus; the germline J gene supplies the remainder. J is TRBJ1-1 and V is TRBV30; D perhaps matches TRBD1 (5 bases). The ends were cut back, 5 bases at V and 5 bases at J, with 15 bases in the middle. This CDR3 spans 13 amino acids. Germline V CDR1 and CDR2: GTSNPN, SVGIG (reference sequence). This chain's CDR3 is CAWEGQGGTEAFF. The sequenced part of the CDR3 DNA is TGTGCCTGGGAGGGGCAGGGAGGGACTGAA.

Remarks on this clone: With the read ending 3 residues before the CDR3 end, the germline J gene is used to fill in that end. The chain links TRBV18 to TRBJ2-3, with 10 bases lining up with TRBD2. V gave up 1 base and J gave up 4 bases; unmatched junction bases: 5. Germline CDR1 KGHSH, CDR2 LQKENI. The CDR3 covers 16 residues. The sequenced CDR3 bases are TGTGCCAGCTCACCACTCAGCGGGAGGGCGGCAGATACG. It is translated as CASSPLSGRAADT. The whole CDR3 reads CASSPLSGRAADTQYF.

A note on this clone: The DNA ends 3 residues before the CDR3 does, and the rest of the CDR3 is filled in from the germline J gene. This chain connects TRBV19 to TRBJ2-1; TRBD1 is a possible D gene (5 bases). Germline V gives CDR1 LNHDA, CDR2 SQIVND (reference sequence). The germline V and J ends were trimmed by 8 bases and 0 bases, with 17 bases remaining between them. This CDR3 spans 16 amino acids. The CDR3 DNA, read in part, is TGTGCCAGTCAGGGTTCGCGGAGCCGCTCCTACAATGAG. It yields the protein CASQGSRSRSYNE. The full CDR3 reads CASQGSRSRSYNEQFF. Variable domain in full (rest from reference TRBV19 and TRBJ2-1): DGGITQSPKYLFRKEGQNVTLSCEQNLNHDAMYWYRQDPGQGLRLIYYSQIVNDFQKGDIAEGYSVSREKKESFPLTVTSAQKNPTAFYLCASQGSRSRSYNEQFFGPGTRLTVL.

With regard to this clone: The identical CDR3 is also encoded by other nucleotide sequences in the sample. The DNA read from the CDR3 is TGTGCCAGCAGTCGGGATCACTCAGGGTTCGGC. Translated, it gives CASSRDHSGFG. The full CDR3 is CASSRDHSGFGYTF. The V call is TRBV5-6, the J call TRBJ1-2; possible D gene TRBD1, 5 bases. The read stops 3 residues short of the end of the CDR3; the missing end is completed from the germline J gene. This CDR3 has 14 residues. Germline CDR1 SGHDT, CDR2 YYEEEE.

Regarding this clone: The CDR3 end is not reached by the read, which stops 3 residues before it; the germline J gene fills it in. The chain uses TRBV29-1 and TRBJ2-2; a weak D match, TRBD1 (6 bases). The CDR3 totals 13 residues. Germline V gene sequence: CDR1 SQVTM, CDR2 ANQGSEA. Trimming took off 6 bases at V and 4 bases at J, with 12 bases between the two ends. The CDR3 bases that were read are TGCAGCGTAGCAACAGGGTCCACCGGGGAG. It yields the protein CSVATGSTGE. The whole CDR3 region reads CSVATGSTGELFF.

To note about this clone: From the germline J gene comes the end of the CDR3, since the read stops 3 residues before it. This rearrangement joins TRBV19 to TRBJ1-1; D not resolved. The germline V gene has CDR1 LNHDA and CDR2 SQIVND (reference sequence). V lost 1 base and J lost 4, with 7 bases in between. The CDR3 sequence is 13 residues long. The CDR3 here is CASSIAGRTEAFF. Partial CDR3 DNA: TGTGCCAGTAGTATAGCAGGTCGCACTGAA.

For this clone: The sequenced fragment ends 3 residues before the CDR3 boundary, so the rest is inferred from the germline J gene. The chain carries TRBV7-6 and TRBJ2-1; D unclear. The CDR3 extends over 13 amino acids. CDR1 and CDR2 (germline): SGHVS, FNYEAQ. Trimming removed 1 base from V and 4 bases from J, with 5 bases in between. Partial CDR3 DNA: TGTGCCAGCAGCTTAGGGCCATACAATGAG. Translation: CASSLGPYNE. The entire CDR3 protein reads CASSLGPYNEQFF. The whole variable domain, filled in from reference TRBV7-6 and TRBJ2-1, reads GAGVSQSPRYKVTKRGQDVALRCDPISGHVSLYWYRQALGQGPEFLTYFNYEAQQDKSGLPNDRFSAERPEGSISTLTIQRTEQRDSAMYRCASSLGPYNEQFFGPGTRLTVL.

About this clone: The CDR3 is cut off 3 residues early in the read; its end comes from the germline J gene. The V and J genes are TRBV30 and TRBJ2-4; TRBD1 agrees at 7 bases. This CDR3 spans 12 amino acids. Germline V CDR1 and CDR2: GTSNPN, SVGIG (reference sequence). After removal of 2 bases from V and 9 bases from J, the junction contained 4 bases not matched to a gene. Incomplete CDR3 DNA: TGTGCCTGGAGTCGCCGACAGGGCATT. Its protein is CAWSRRQGI. The complete CDR3 protein is CAWSRRQGIQYF.

In the case of this clone: The read ends 3 residues shy of where the CDR3 ends; the end is completed using the germline J gene. This sequence joins TRBV11-2 and TRBJ2-7; 13 bases agree with TRBD2. Trimming at V came to 5 bases and at J to 4 bases, leaving 5 bases not matched to a gene. The CDR3 has 15 amino acids. Per the germline V gene, CDR1 is SGHAT and CDR2 is FQNNGV. The DNA read from the CDR3 is TGTGCCAGCAGCGCAGGACTAGCGGGGGCATACGAG. Residues: CASSAGLAGAYE. Given in full, the CDR3 is CASSAGLAGAYEQYF.

For this clone: The read is 3 residues too short to cover the CDR3 end, so that end is filled in from the germline J gene. This chain joins TRBV30 and TRBJ1-3; tentatively, D is TRBD1 (5 bases). The CDR3 sequence is 18 residues long. The germline CDR1 and CDR2 sequences are GTSNPN and SVGIG (reference sequence). V lost 0 bases to trimming and J lost 2 bases, with 20 bases between them. This CDR3 reads CAWSVWQGGDTPGNTIYF. The DNA read from the CDR3 is TGTGCCTGGAGTGTTTGGCAGGGTGGCGATACTCCTGGAAACACC.

Comment on this clone: The read ends 3 residues shy of where the CDR3 ends; the end is completed using the germline J gene. The chain has TRBV5-6 and TRBJ1-5; no reliable D call. Germline assignment: CDR1 SGHDT and CDR2 YYEEEE. The CDR3 is 13 residues long. V was cut by 1 base and J by 2 bases, with 4 bases left in between. The CDR3 DNA, read in part, is TGTGCCAGCAGCTTGAGGGGCAATCAGCCC. Amino acids: CASSLRGNQP. The whole CDR3 sequence is CASSLRGNQPQHF.

With respect to this clone: The missing CDR3 end, 3 residues past where the read stops, is filled in from the germline J gene. The chain links TRBV19 to TRBJ2-3; 11 bases line up with TRBD1. Germline V gene lookup returns CDR1 LNHDA and CDR2 SQIVND (reference sequence). This CDR3 contains 14 residues. The V and J ends lost 6 bases and 6 bases, in that order; junction bases with no gene match: 5. CDR3 DNA (partial): TGTGCCAGTAGCATGGACAGGGGGCAGGATACG. Residues: CASSMDRGQDT. The whole CDR3 is CASSMDRGQDTQYF. Supplemented by reference TRBV19 and TRBJ2-3, the full variable domain reads DGGITQSPKYLFRKEGQNVTLSCEQNLNHDAMYWYRQDPGQGLRLIYYSQIVNDFQKGDIAEGYSVSREKKESFPLTVTSAQKNPTAFYLCASSMDRGQDTQYFGPGTRLTVL.

Regarding this clone: Read data end 3 residues before the CDR3 end; the end is taken from the germline J gene. The rearrangement links TRBV7-6 to TRBJ2-2; D perhaps matches TRBD2 (6 bases). The CDR3 extends over 14 amino acids. Germline lookup yields CDR1 SGHVS and CDR2 FNYEAQ. CDR3 DNA, as far as it was read: TGTGCCAGCAGCTTAGAGGGGAGGAGTTCACCG. This translates into CASSLEGRSSP. The full CDR3 protein reads CASSLEGRSSPLFF.

For this clone: The CDR3 end lies 3 residues beyond the end of the read and is filled in from the germline J gene. The chain joins TRBV2 to TRBJ1-2, with TRBD1 matching over 9 bases. The germline gives CDR1 SNHLY, CDR2 FYNNEI. The CDR3 is made up of 14 amino acids. Partial CDR3 DNA: TGTGCCAGCAGTATGGACAGGGGCTCTGGGGGC. It codes for CASSMDRGSGG. The complete CDR3 protein is CASSMDRGSGGYTF.

Concerning this clone itself: The sequenced fragment ends 3 residues before the CDR3 boundary, so the rest is inferred from the germline J gene. The chain couples TRBV20-1 to TRBJ2-7; 11 bases map to TRBD1. The CDR3 length is 15 residues. Germline CDR1 reads DFQATT; CDR2 reads SNEGSKA (reference sequence). J was trimmed by 3 bases and V by 0 bases; bases with no gene match: 4. The CDR3 region is CSARDPGTGGYEQYF. The DNA read from the CDR3 is TGCAGTGCTAGAGATCCCGGGACAGGGGGCTACGAG.

Comment on this clone: From the germline J gene comes the end of the CDR3, since the read stops 3 residues before it. This rearrangement joins TRBV19 to TRBJ2-2; 8 bases map to TRBD1. Trimming took 4 bases from V and 6 from J; bases not matched to a gene: 13. This CDR3 contains 17 residues. Per the germline V gene, CDR1 is LNHDA and CDR2 is SQIVND (reference sequence). The CDR3 is CASSTSMGQVIAGELFF. CDR3 DNA, as far as it was read: TGTGCCAGTAGTACCTCAATGGGACAGGTCATCGCCGGGGAG.

Note on this clone: The sequence runs out 3 residues before the end of the CDR3; the remainder is reconstructed from the germline J gene. The chain uses TRBV6-2 or TRBV6-3 and TRBJ1-2; D not resolved. The CDR3 has 15 residues. Germline lookup yields CDR1 MNHEY and CDR2 SVGEGT. The sequenced part of the CDR3 DNA is TGTGCCAGCAGTTACCCCGGGTCACCGACCTACGAC. It codes for CASSYPGSPTYD. The CDR3 as a whole reads CASSYPGSPTYDYTF.

As regards this clone: The CDR3 end lies 3 residues beyond the end of the read and is filled in from the germline J gene. The chain carries TRBV18 and TRBJ1-2, with D possibly being TRBD1 (5 bases). This CDR3 comprises 12 residues. In germline, CDR1 is KGHSH, CDR2 LQKENI. The sequenced part of the CDR3 DNA is TGTGCCAGCTCAAAAGGGGAGAGGGGC. It translates to CASSKGERG. The full CDR3 sequence reads CASSKGERGYTF.

A remark on this clone: An end of the junction does not agree with germline; a read error may underlie this. Sequencing ends 3 residues short of the CDR3 end; the germline J gene provides the rest. The chain has TRBV12-3 or TRBV12-4 and TRBJ1-3; D is possibly TRBD1 (6 bases). CDR3 size: 13 residues. The CDR3 bases that were read are TGTGCCAGCAGAAAGGGAGGGGGAAACACG. Its translation is CASRKGGGNT. The full CDR3 is CASRKGGGNTIYF.

Concerning this clone: The read gets to within 3 residues of the CDR3 end, and the germline J gene fills in the rest. J is TRBJ2-7 and V is TRBV7-8, with TRBD1 as a possible D gene (6 bases). Per germline, CDR1 SGHVS and CDR2 FQNEAQ. V gave up 6 bases and J gave up 0 bases, with 12 bases separating them. CDR3 length: 14 amino acids. The CDR3 bases that were read are TGTGCCAGCAGTTCCAGGGGAAACTCCTACGAG. Translating gives CASSSRGNSYE. The entire CDR3 sequence reads CASSSRGNSYEQYF.